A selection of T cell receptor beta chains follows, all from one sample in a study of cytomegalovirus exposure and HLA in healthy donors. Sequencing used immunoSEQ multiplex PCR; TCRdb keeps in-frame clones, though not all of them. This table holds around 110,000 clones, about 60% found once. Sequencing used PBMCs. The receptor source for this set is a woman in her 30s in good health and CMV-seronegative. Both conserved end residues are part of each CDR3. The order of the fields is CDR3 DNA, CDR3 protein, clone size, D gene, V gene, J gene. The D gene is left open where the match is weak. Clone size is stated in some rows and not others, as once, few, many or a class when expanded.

TGTGCCAGCAACCCGCCGGGACAGGCGAACTATGGCTACACCTTC	CASNPPGQANYGYTF	few	TRBD1	TRBV7-9	TRBJ1-2
TGTGCCACCAGCACAGGGGATAATGAGCAGTTCTTC	CATSTGDNEQFF	-	-	TRBV15	TRBJ2-1
TGTGCCAGCAGCCCAGGACAGGCCCCGACCTCACCCCTCCACTTT	CASSPGQAPTSPLHF	-	TRBD1	TRBV7-2	TRBJ1-6
TGTGCCAGCAGTGGACAGGATAGCAATCAGCCCCAGCATTTT	CASSGQDSNQPQHF	-	TRBD1	TRBV27	TRBJ1-5
TGCGCCAGGTACAGGGGGCTCGGCGAGCAGTACTTC	CARYRGLGEQYF	-	TRBD1	TRBV5-1	TRBJ2-7
TGTGCCAGCAGCTTATTCCCGGATGAGCAGTTCTTC	CASSLFPDEQFF	-	-	TRBV11-3	TRBJ2-1
TGTGCCAGCAGCTTTTTTGCGGGCTCTGGAAACACCATATATTTT	CASSFFAGSGNTIYF	-	-	TRBV5-6	TRBJ1-3
TGTGCCAGCAAGAACAGGGGGGGAGACGAGCAGTACTTC	CASKNRGGDEQYF	-	-	TRBV2	TRBJ2-7
TGTGCCAGCAGCTTAACGCGGGACGAATCAGATACGCAGTATTTT	CASSLTRDESDTQYF	-	-	TRBV7-3	TRBJ2-3
TGTGCCAGCAGCGTAGGTGGGGGGACTAACACCGGGGAGCTGTTTTTT	CASSVGGGTNTGELFF	-	-	TRBV9	TRBJ2-2
TGTGCCAGCAGGCCCGCCAGGGGAACTTCACCCCTCCACTTT	CASRPARGTSPLHF	-	-	TRBV6-6	TRBJ1-6
TGTGCCAGCAGCCAGGACAGGTACAATGAGCAGTTCTTC	CASSQDRYNEQFF	-	TRBD1	TRBV7-3	TRBJ2-1
TGTGCCTGGAGTGTAGGGGGAATCTCTGGAAACACCATATATTTT	CAWSVGGISGNTIYF	-	-	TRBV30	TRBJ1-3
TGTGCCAGCAGTAAAGGACTAGCGGGAGGGCCGTTTCGCTCCTACAATGAGCAGTTCTTC	CASSKGLAGGPFRSYNEQFF	-	TRBD2	TRBV28	TRBJ2-1
TGTGCCAGCAGTTACTCGTACTACGACGGGGCAGATACGCAGTATTTT	CASSYSYYDGADTQYF	-	-	TRBV6-5	TRBJ2-3
TGCAGCGTTACCGACGGGACAGACTCTGGAAACACCATATATTTT	CSVTDGTDSGNTIYF	once	TRBD1	TRBV29-1	TRBJ1-3
TGTGCCAGCAGCTTAATGGGACAAAGGAACACTGAAGCTTTCTTT	CASSLMGQRNTEAFF	-	-	TRBV7-8	TRBJ1-1